This T cell receptor beta chain was observed in a study of siplizumab effects on memory and regulatory T cells. The germline gives CDR1 LNHDA, CDR2 SQIVND (reference sequence). The CDR3 sequence is 15 residues long. Trimming removed 1 base at V and 5 bases at J, with 12 bases between. Broader study findings: Controls had approximately 27% Treg-derived mappable alloreactive CD4+ clones on average, versus around 62% with siplizumab. Siplizumab significantly decreased alloreactive sequences from unstimulated CD4+ memory cells. Naive T cells were seemingly more diverse than memory cells, and major contributions to the alloresponse seemed to be made by them.

Concerning this clone: Its antigen remains unidentified.

Sequencing used immunoSEQ multiplex PCR; TCRdb keeps in-frame clones, though not all of them. Seen here are 100,000 or so clones, nearly 95% observed once, and the top ten hold approximately 12%. This sequence was found in a human donor in good health. Sequences were obtained from non-Treg CD4+ T cells sorted from blood. This rearrangement joins TRBV19 to TRBJ2-1; D gene uncertain. The DNA for the CDR3 is TGTGCCAGTAGTATAGTAAGGCCAGATCACAATGAGCAGTTCTTC. This translates into CASSIVRPDHNEQFF.